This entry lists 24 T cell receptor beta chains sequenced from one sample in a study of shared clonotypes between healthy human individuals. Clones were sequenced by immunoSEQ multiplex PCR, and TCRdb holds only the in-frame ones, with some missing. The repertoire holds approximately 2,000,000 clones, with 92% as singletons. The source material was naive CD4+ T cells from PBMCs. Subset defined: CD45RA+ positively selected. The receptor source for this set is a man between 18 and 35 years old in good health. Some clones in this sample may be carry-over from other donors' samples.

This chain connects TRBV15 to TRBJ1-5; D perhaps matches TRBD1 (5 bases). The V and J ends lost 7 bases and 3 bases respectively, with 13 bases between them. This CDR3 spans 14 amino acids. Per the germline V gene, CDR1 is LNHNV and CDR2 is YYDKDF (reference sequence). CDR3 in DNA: TGTGCCACCAACGAGAAGGGACCCAATCAGCCCCAGCATTTT. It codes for CATNEKGPNQPQHF.

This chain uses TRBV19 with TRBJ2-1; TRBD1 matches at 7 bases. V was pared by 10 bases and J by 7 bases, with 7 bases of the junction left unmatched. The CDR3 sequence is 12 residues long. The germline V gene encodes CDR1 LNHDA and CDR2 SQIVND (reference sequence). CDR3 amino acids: CATRDSRNEQFF. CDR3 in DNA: TGTGCCACCCGGGACAGTCGGAATGAGCAGTTCTTC.

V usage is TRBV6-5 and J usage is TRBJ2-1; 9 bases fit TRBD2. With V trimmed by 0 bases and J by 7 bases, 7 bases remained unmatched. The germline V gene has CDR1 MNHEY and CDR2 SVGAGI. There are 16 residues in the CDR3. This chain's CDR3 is CASSYSGVAGANEQFF. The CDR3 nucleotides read TGTGCCAGCAGTTACTCGGGGGTAGCGGGAGCTAATGAGCAGTTCTTC.

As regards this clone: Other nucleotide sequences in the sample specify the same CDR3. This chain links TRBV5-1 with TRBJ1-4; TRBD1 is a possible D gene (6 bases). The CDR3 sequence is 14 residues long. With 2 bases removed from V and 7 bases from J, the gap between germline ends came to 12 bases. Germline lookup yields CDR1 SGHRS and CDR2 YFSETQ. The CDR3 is CASSFGGPLEKLFF. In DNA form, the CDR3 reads TGCGCCAGCAGCTTTGGGGGGCCGCTTGAAAAACTGTTTTTT.

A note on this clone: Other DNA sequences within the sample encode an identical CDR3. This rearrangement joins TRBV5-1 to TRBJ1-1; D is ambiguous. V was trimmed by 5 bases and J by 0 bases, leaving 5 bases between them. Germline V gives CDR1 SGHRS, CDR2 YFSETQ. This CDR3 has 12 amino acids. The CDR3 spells CASSLVNTEAFF. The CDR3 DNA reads TGCGCCAGCAGTCTTGTGAACACTGAAGCTTTCTTT.

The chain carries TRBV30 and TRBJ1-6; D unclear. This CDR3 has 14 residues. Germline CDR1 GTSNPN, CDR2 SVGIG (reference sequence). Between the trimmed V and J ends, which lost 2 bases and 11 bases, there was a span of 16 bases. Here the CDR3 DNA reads TGTGCCTGGAGTCATCTCACCCCTAGGGCACCCCTCCACTTT. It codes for CAWSHLTPRAPLHF.

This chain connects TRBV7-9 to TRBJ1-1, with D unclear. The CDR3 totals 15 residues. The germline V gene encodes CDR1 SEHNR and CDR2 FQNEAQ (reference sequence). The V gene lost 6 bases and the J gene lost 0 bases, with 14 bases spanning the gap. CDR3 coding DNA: TGTGCCAGCAGTTTTGGTTCGATCATGAACACTGAAGCTTTCTTT. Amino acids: CASSFGSIMNTEAFF.

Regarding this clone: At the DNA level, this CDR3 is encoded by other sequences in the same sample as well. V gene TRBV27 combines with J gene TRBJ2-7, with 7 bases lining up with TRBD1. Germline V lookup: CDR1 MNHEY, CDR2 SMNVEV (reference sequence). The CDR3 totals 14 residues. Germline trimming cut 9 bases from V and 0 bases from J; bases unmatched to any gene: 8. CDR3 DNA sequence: TGTGCCAGTTCCTTCAGGGGGAGCTCCTACGAGCAGTACTTC. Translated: CASSFRGSSYEQYF.

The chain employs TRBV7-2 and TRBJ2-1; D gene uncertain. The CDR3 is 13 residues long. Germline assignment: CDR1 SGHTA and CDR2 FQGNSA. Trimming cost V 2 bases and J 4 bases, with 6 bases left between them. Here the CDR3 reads CASSLRQYNEQFF. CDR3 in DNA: TGTGCCAGCAGCTTAAGGCAGTACAATGAGCAGTTCTTC.

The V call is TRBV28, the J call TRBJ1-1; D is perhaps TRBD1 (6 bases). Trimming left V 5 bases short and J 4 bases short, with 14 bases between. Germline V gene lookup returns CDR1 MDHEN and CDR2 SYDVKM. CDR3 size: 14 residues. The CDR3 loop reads CASSDYRAGTEAFF. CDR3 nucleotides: TGTGCCAGCAGTGATTACAGGGCAGGCACTGAAGCTTTCTTT.

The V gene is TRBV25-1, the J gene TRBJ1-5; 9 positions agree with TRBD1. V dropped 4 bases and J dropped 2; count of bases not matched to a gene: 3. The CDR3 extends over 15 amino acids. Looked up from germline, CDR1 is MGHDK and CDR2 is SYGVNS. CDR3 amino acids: CASSGTGVGNQPQHF. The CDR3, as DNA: TGTGCCAGCAGTGGGACAGGGGTTGGCAATCAGCCCCAGCATTTT. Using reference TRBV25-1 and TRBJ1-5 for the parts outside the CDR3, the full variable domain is EADIYQTPRYLVIGTGKKITLECSQTMGHDKMYWYQQDPGMELHLIHYSYGVNSTEKGDLSSESTVSRIRTEHFPLTLESARPSHTSQYLCASSGTGVGNQPQHFGDGTRLSIL.

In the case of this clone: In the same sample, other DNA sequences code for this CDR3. The CDR3 sequence: CASSLVVGSYNEQFF. Here the CDR3 DNA reads TGCGCCAGCAGCTTGGTTGTCGGCTCCTACAATGAGCAGTTCTTC. The V call is TRBV5-1, the J call TRBJ2-1; D unresolved. Germline loops: CDR1 SGHRS, CDR2 YFSETQ. This CDR3 comprises 15 residues. Between the trimmed V and J ends, which lost 0 bases and 0 bases, there was a span of 7 bases. Using reference TRBV5-1 and TRBJ2-1 for the parts outside the CDR3, the full variable domain is KAGVTQTPRYLIKTRGQQVTLSCSPISGHRSVSWYQQTPGQGLQFLFEYFSETQRNKGNFPGRFSGRQFSNSRSEMNVSTLELGDSALYLCASSLVVGSYNEQFFGPGTRLTVL.

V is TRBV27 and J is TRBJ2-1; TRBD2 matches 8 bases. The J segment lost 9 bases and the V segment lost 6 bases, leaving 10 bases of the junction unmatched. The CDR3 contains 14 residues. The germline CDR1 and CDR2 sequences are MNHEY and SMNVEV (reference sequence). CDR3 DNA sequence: TGTGCCAGCAGAGGACGGGAGGGCCTTGGTGAGCAGTTCTTC. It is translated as CASRGREGLGEQFF.

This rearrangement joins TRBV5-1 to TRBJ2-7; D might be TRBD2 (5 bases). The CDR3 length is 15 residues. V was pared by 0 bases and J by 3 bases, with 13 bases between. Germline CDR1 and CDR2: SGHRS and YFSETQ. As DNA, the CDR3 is TGCGCCAGCAGCTTGGCGTTAGGGAGCTTCTACGAGCAGTACTTC. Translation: CASSLALGSFYEQYF.

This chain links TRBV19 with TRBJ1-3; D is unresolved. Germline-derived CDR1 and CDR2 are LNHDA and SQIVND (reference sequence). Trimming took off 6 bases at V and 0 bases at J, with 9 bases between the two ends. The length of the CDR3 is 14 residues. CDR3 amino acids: CASSRRDSGNTIYF. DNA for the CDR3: TGTGCCAGTAGCCGACGGGACTCTGGAAACACCATATATTTT.

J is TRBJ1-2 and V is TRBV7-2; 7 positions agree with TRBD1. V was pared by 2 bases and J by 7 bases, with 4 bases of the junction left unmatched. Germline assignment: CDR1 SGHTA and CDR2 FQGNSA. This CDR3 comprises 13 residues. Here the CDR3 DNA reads TGTGCCAGCAGCTTAAGACAGGGACCTGGCTACACCTTC. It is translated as CASSLRQGPGYTF.

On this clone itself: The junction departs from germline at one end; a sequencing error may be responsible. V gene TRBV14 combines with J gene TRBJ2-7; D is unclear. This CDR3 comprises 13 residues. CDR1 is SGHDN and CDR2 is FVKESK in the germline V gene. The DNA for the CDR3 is TGTGCCAGCAGCCAACCCGGTCTCTCTCCGGTCGACTTC. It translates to CASSQPGLSPVDF.

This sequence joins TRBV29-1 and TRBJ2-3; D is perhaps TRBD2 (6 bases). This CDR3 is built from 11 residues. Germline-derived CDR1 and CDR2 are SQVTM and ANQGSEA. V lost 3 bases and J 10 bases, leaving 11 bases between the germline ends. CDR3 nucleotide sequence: TGCAGCGTTGATCGCGGGATGCCGCAGTATTTT. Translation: CSVDRGMPQYF.

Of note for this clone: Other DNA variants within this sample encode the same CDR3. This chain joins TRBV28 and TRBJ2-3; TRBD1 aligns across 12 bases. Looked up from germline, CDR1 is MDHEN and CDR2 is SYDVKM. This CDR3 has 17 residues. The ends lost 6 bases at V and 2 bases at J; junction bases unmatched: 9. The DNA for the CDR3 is TGTGCCAGCAGCCTATTACCGGGACAGGGGGCCACAGATACGCAGTATTTT. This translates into CASSLLPGQGATDTQYF.

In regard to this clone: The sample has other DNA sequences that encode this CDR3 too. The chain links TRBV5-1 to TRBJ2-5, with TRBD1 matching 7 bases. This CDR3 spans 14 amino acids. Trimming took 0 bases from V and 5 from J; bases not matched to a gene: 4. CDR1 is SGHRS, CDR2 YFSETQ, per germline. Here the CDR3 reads CASSLGQGRETQYF. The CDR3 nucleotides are TGCGCCAGCAGCTTGGGACAGGGTAGGGAGACCCAGTACTTC.

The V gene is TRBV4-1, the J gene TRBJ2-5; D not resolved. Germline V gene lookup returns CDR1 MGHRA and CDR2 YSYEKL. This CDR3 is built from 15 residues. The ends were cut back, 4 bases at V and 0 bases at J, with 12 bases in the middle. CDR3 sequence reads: CASSPPLGHQETQYF. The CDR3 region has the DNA TGCGCCAGCAGCCCCCCCCTTGGGCACCAAGAGACCCAGTACTTC.

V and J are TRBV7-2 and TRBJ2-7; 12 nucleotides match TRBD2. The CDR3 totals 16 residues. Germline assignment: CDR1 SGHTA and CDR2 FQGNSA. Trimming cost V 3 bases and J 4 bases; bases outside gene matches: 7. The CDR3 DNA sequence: TGTGCCAGCAGCTTTGCTAGCGGGAGGGGAACGTACGAGCAGTACTTC. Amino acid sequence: CASSFASGRGTYEQYF.

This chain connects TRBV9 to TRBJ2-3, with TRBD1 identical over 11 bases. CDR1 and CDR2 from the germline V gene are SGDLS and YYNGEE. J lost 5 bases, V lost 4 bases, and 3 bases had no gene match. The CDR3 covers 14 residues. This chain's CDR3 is CASSPGTGGDTQYF. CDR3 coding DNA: TGTGCCAGCAGCCCGGGGACAGGGGGAGATACGCAGTATTTT.

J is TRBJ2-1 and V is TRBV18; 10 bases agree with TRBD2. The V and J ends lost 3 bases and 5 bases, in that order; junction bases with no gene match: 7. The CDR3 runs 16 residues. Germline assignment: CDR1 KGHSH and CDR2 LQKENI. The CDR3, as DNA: TGTGCCAGCTCACCGAACAGCGGGAGGGCGAACAATGAGCAGTTCTTC. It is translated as CASSPNSGRANNEQFF. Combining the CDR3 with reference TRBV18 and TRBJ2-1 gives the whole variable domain NAGVMQNPRHLVRRRGQEARLRCSPMKGHSHVYWYRQLPEEGLKFMVYLQKENIIDESGMPKERFSAEFPKEGPSILRIQQVVRGDSAAYFCASSPNSGRANNEQFFGPGTRLTVL.